The T cell receptor (beta chain) under discussion was sequenced for a study of cytomegalovirus exposure and HLA in healthy donors. Study-wide points: The study designated 150 or so TCR beta chains cytomegalovirus-associated.

Worth noting for this clone: Its antigen is not known.

The trim removed 4 bases at V and 9 bases at J, leaving 3 bases unmatched. The CDR3 covers 13 residues. Per germline, CDR1 LGHNA and CDR2 YSLEER. The PCR had 60 Vbeta and 13 Jbeta primers. Sequenced by immunoSEQ multiplex PCR; TCRdb stores in-frame clones only, minus some. The sample has 200,000 to 300,000 clones, roughly 82% seen once; the top ten hold over 5%. The V gene is TRBV4-3, the J gene TRBJ1-6; 7 bases match TRBD1. The receptor comes from a woman aged 40 to 49 in good health and CMV-seropositive. Source material: PBMCs. The CDR3 sequence is CASSPYRGSPLHF. CDR3 nucleotide sequence: TGCGCCAGCAGCCCGTACAGGGGTTCACCCCTCCACTTT.